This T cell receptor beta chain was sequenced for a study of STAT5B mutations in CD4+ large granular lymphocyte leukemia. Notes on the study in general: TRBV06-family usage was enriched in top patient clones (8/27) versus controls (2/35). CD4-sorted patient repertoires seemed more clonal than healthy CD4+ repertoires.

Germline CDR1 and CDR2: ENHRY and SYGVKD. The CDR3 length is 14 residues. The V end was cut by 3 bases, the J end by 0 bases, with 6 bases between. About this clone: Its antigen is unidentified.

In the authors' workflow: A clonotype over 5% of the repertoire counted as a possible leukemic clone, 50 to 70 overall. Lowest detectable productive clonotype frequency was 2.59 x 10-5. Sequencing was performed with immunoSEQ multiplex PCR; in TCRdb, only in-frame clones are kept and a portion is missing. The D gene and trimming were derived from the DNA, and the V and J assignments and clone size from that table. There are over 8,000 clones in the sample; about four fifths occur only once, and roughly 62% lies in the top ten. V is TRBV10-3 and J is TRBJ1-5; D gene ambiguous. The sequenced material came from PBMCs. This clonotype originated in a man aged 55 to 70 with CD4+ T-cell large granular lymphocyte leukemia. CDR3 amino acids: CAISDVDSNQPQHF. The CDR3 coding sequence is TGTGCCATCAGTGATGTGGATAGCAATCAGCCCCAGCATTTT.